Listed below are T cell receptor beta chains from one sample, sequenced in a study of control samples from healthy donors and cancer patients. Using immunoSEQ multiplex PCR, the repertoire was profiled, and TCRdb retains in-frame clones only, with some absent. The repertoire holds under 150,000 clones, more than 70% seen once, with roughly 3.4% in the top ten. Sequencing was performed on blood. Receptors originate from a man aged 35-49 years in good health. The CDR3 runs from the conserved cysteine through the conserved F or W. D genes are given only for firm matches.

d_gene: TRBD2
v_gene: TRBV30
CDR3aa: CASLRLGTSGEQFF

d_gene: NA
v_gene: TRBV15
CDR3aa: CATSRPSEGYTF

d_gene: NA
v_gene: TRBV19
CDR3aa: CASSMTRTDTQYF

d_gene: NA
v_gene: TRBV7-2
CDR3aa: CASSLGGTWYEQYF

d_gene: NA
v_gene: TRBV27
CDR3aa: CASTTGTWRELFF

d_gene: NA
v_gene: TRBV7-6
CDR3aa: CASSAGGSSYNSPLHF

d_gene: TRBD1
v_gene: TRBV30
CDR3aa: CAWSVRNRGRESNQPQHF

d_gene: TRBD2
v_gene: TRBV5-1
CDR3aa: CASSLGLAGGTDTQYF

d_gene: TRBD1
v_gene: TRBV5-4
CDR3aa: CASGTDQETQYF

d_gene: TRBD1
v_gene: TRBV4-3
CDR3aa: CASSSTGRGPDGYTF

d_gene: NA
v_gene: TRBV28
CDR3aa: CASTPGGRATEAFF

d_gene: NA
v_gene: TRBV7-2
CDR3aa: CASSPARAGTNYGYTF

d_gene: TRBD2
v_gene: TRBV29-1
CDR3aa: CSVVAGRVDTQYF

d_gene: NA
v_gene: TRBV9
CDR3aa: CASSVAGGIAYGYTF

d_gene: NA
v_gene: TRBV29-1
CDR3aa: CSVGRSVNQPQHF

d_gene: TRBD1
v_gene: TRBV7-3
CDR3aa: CASRPTGGDTQYF

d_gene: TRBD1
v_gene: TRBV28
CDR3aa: CASTRTGPNYGYTF

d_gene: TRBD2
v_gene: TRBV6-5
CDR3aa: CASSSGGVSEQYF

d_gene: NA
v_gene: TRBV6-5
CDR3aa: CASSRTVNEKLFF

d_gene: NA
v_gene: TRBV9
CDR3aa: CASSVAARPPDTQYF

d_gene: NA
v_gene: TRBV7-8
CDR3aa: CASSLVWGRANTEAFF

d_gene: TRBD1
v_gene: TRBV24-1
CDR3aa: CATSDPPTGSAETQYF

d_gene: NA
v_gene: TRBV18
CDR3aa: CASSPGGSLNEKLFF

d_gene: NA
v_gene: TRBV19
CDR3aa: CASDWAGGNQPQHF

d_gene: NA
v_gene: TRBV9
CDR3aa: CASTTGGGFTEAFF

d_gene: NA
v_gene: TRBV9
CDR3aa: CASATGWVLSGNTIYF

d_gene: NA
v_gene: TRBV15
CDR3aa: CATSTLYWAGSSGANVLTF

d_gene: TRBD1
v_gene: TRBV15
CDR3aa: CATSSYDRGAYEQYF

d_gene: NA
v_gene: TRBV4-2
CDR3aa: CASSQGGLDQPQHF

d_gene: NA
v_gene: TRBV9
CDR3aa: CASSVGSGWGDEQYF

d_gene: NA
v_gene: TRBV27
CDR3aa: CASSLLPQASSYNEQFF

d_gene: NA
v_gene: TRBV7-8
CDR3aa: CASSLSRGKEKLFF

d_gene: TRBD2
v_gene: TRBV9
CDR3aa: CASSVTPGTSGGQETQYF